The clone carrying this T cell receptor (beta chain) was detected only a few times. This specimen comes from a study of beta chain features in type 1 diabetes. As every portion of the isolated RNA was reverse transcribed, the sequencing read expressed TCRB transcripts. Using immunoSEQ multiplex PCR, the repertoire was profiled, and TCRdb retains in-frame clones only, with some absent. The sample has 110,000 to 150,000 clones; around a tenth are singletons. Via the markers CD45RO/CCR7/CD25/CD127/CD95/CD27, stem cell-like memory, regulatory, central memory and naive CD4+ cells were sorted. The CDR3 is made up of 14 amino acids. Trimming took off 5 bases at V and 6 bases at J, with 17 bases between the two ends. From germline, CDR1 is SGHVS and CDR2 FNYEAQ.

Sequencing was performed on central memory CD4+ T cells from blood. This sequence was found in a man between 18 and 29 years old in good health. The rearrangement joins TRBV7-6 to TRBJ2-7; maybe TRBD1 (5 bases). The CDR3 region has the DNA TGTGCCAGCAGCACCAGACAGCTGAGTAGCGAGCAGTACTTC. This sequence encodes CASSTRQLSSEQYF.